These T cell receptor beta chains were read from a single sample in a study of PD-1 blockade in classical Hodgkin lymphoma. Clones were sequenced by immunoSEQ multiplex PCR, and TCRdb holds only the in-frame ones, with some missing. There are 100,000 to 130,000 clones in the sample; approximately 90% occur only once, and 15% to 20% lies in the top ten. The sequenced sample was peripheral blood mononuclear cells (PBMCs), obtained before the second cycle of nivolumab. The receptors stem from a human donor with classical Hodgkin lymphoma. CDR3s include the opening cysteine and the closing phenylalanine or tryptophan. A D gene is named only where the DNA matches it firmly. Expanded clones are given a class, and other clones once, few, many or no size at all.

d_gene	v_gene	abundance	j_gene	CDR3aa	CDR3nt
TRBD1	TRBV27	-	TRBJ2-7	CASSTRDRGNEQYF	TGTGCCAGCAGTACCCGCGACAGGGGTAACGAGCAGTACTTC
-	TRBV4-1	-	TRBJ1-3	CASSQDGQPAGNTIYF	TGCGCCAGCAGCCAAGATGGGCAGCCGGCTGGAAACACCATATATTTT
-	TRBV29-1	-	TRBJ2-5	CSARGALEETQYF	TGCAGCGCACGGGGGGCCCTTGAGGAGACCCAGTACTTC
-	TRBV30	-	TRBJ2-7	CAWSQGLSYEQYF	TGTGCCTGGAGCCAGGGATTGTCCTACGAGCAGTACTTC
-	TRBV5-1	few	TRBJ1-1	CASSLAPNTEAFF	TGCGCCAGCAGCTTGGCACCGAACACTGAAGCTTTCTTT
-	TRBV7-2	-	TRBJ2-7	CASRLSESSLEQYF	TGTGCCAGCAGACTCTCCGAGTCATCCCTGGAGCAGTACTTC
-	TRBV27	-	TRBJ2-1	CASSLQAGTYNEQFF	TGTGCCAGCAGTTTACAGGCGGGCACCTACAATGAGCAGTTCTTC
-	TRBV28	-	TRBJ1-2	CASSLGAAYGYTF	TGTGCCAGCAGTTTAGGGGCGGCCTATGGCTACACCTTC
-	TRBV6-1	-	TRBJ1-1	CASSGPQAFF	TGTGCCAGCAGTGGACCTCAAGCTTTCTTT
-	TRBV4-3	-	TRBJ1-1	CASSQDIMGMQAFF	TGCGCCAGCAGCCAAGATATTATGGGAATGCAGGCTTTCTTT
TRBD1	TRBV6-5	-	TRBJ2-5	CASSYGPGTGEETQYF	TGTGCCAGCAGTTACGGACCCGGGACAGGGGAAGAGACCCAGTACTTC
TRBD1	TRBV5-1	-	TRBJ2-1	CASSFSGGNEQFF	TGCGCCAGCAGCTTTTCAGGGGGCAATGAGCAGTTCTTC
TRBD1	TRBV6-5	once	TRBJ1-4	CASSRTGVEKLFF	TGTGCCAGCAGTCGGACAGGGGTCGAAAAACTGTTTTTT
-	TRBV7-2	-	TRBJ2-7	CASSLAPFAVVGQYF	TGTGCCAGCAGCTTAGCCCCATTCGCGGTGGTCGGGCAGTACTTC
TRBD2	TRBV13	-	TRBJ2-7	CASREGLSSYEQYF	TGTGCCAGCAGAGAGGGACTATCCTCCTACGAGCAGTACTTC
-	TRBV29-1	-	TRBJ2-3	CSVAKGGSDTQYF	TGCAGCGTTGCAAAGGGGGGGTCAGATACGCAGTATTTT
TRBD1	TRBV6-1	-	TRBJ1-2	CASSENRGSEGYTF	TGTGCCAGCAGTGAAAACAGGGGAAGCGAGGGCTACACCTTC
-	TRBV6-1	-	TRBJ1-3	CASSEAPPRSSGNTIYF	TGTGCCAGCAGTGAAGCGCCCCCCAGGAGCTCTGGAAACACCATATATTTT
TRBD1	TRBV27	-	TRBJ1-5	CASKLDRFGNQPQHF	TGTGCCAGCAAATTGGACAGGTTTGGTAATCAGCCCCAGCATTTT
-	TRBV9	-	TRBJ1-1	CASSVRQLNTEAFF	TGTGCCAGCAGCGTCAGACAGCTGAACACTGAAGCTTTCTTT
TRBD1	TRBV28	-	TRBJ1-5	CASSLYSTGNQPQHF	TGTGCCAGCAGTTTATATTCGACAGGGAACCAGCCCCAGCATTTT
-	TRBV19	-	TRBJ1-1	CASSWGGYALGNTEAFF	TGTGCCAGTAGCTGGGGAGGCTACGCCTTAGGGAACACTGAAGCTTTCTTT
-	TRBV7-6	-	TRBJ1-5	CASSLGSRARNQPQHF	TGTGCCAGCAGCTTAGGGAGCAGGGCGCGCAATCAGCCCCAGCATTTT
-	TRBV30	-	TRBJ2-3	CAWSPPTDTQYF	TGTGCCTGGAGTCCACCCACAGATACGCAGTATTTT
-	TRBV11-2	once	TRBJ2-7	CASSQESLAYEQYF	TGTGCCAGCAGCCAAGAATCACTAGCTTACGAGCAGTACTTC
-	TRBV27	-	TRBJ2-1	CASSLDYPSSYNEQFF	TGTGCCAGCAGTTTAGACTATCCGAGCTCCTACAATGAGCAGTTCTTC
-	TRBV7-9	-	TRBJ1-1	CSTLRAGQKVTEAFF	TGTTCCACCCTTAGAGCGGGTCAGAAAGTCACTGAAGCTTTCTTT
TRBD2	TRBV9	-	TRBJ2-3	CASSSQIGGMATDTQYF	TGTGCCAGCAGCTCCCAGATCGGGGGGATGGCCACAGATACGCAGTATTTT
TRBD1	TRBV28	-	TRBJ2-7	CASKTGGLSEQYF	TGTGCCAGCAAGACAGGGGGCTTGAGCGAGCAGTACTTC
TRBD2	TRBV28	-	TRBJ2-3	CASSLETSPTDTQYF	TGTGCCAGCAGTCTGGAGACTAGCCCTACAGATACGCAGTATTTT
-	TRBV28	-	TRBJ2-7	CASSINYEQYF	TGTGCCAGCAGTATAAACTACGAGCAGTACTTC
TRBD1	TRBV4-3	-	TRBJ1-1	CASSWDRMNTEAFF	TGCGCCAGCAGCTGGGACAGAATGAACACTGAAGCTTTCTTT
TRBD1	TRBV4-2	-	TRBJ1-5	CASSQGQGGQPQHF	TGTGCCAGCAGCCAAGGACAGGGGGGACAGCCCCAGCATTTT
TRBD2	TRBV4-2	once	TRBJ2-7	CASSQEGLAGGRNEQYF	TGTGCCAGCAGCCAAGAGGGGCTAGCGGGAGGGAGGAACGAGCAGTACTTC